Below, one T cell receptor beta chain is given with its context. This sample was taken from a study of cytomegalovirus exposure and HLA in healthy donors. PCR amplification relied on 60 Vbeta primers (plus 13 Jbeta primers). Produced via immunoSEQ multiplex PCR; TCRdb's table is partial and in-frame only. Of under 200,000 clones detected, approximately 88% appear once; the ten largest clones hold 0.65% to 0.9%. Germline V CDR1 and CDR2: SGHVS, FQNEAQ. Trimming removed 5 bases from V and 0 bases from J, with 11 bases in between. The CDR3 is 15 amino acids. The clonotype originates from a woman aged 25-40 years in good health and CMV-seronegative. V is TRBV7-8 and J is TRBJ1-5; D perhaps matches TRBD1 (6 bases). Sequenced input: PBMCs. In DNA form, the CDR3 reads TGTGCCAGCAGCCATAGGACAGATAGCAATCAGCCCCAGCATTTT. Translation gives CASSHRTDSNQPQHF. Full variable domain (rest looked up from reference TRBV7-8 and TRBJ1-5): GAGVSQSPRYKVAKRGQDVALRCDPISGHVSLFWYQQALGQGPEFLTYFQNEAQLDKSGLPSDRFFAERPEGSVSTLKIQRTQQEDSAVYLCASSHRTDSNQPQHFGDGTRLSIL.